One sample yielded the 10 T cell receptor beta chains listed below, sequenced in a study of graft-versus-host responses after intestinal transplantation. The data were produced by immunoSEQ multiplex PCR, yet TCRdb's version contains in-frame clones alone and is incomplete. The sample lists about 10,000 clones; 90% to 95% were seen once. Sample: bone marrow, taken about 520 days after intestinal transplantation. These receptors came from a human patient who received an intestinal transplant, so some T cells may come from the graft donor.

V is TRBV4-2 and J is TRBJ1-1; 9 bases are a match to TRBD1. Germline V lookup: CDR1 LGHNA, CDR2 YNFKEQ. The CDR3 totals 14 residues. The J segment lost 5 bases and the V segment lost 1 base, leaving 2 bases of the junction unmatched. For the CDR3, the DNA is TGTGCCAGCAGCCAAGGGACAGGGGAAACTGAAGCTTTCTTT. Residues: CASSQGTGETEAFF.

The V call is TRBV2, the J call TRBJ2-5; D gene unclear. Germline CDR1 is SNHLY and CDR2 is FYNNEI. The CDR3 covers 11 residues. Trimming removed 5 bases from V and 1 base from J, with 2 bases in between. CDR3 protein: CASSFQETQYF. The CDR3 nucleotides read TGTGCCAGCAGTTTCCAAGAGACCCAGTACTTC.

The gene calls are TRBV19 and TRBJ1-1; D not resolved. The germline V and J ends were trimmed by 6 bases and 4 bases, with 12 bases remaining between them. Germline V CDR1 and CDR2: LNHDA, SQIVND (reference sequence). The CDR3 sequence is 13 residues long. CDR3 DNA: TGTGCCAGTAGCACCCGGGGAAGCACTGAAGCTTTCTTT. Residues: CASSTRGSTEAFF.

The CDR3 protein is CASSHYGGTEAFF. CDR3 nucleotide sequence: TGCGCCAGCAGCCACTACGGAGGAACTGAAGCTTTCTTT. V usage is TRBV5-1 and J usage is TRBJ1-1; unclear D gene. V was clipped by 4 bases and J by 5 bases, with 12 bases between them. Germline lookup yields CDR1 SGHRS and CDR2 YFSETQ. The CDR3 has 13 amino acids.

The rearrangement joins TRBV9 to TRBJ2-5, with 13 bases that match TRBD2. V was clipped by 0 bases and J by 5 bases; unmatched bases: 10. This CDR3 region has 18 residues. The germline V gene has CDR1 SGDLS and CDR2 YYNGEE. The CDR3 DNA is TGTGCCAGCAGCGTAGTACCCGGACTAGCGGGAGTATCCGAGACCCAGTACTTC. Encoded protein: CASSVVPGLAGVSETQYF.

The chain carries TRBV4-1 and TRBJ2-7; TRBD2 matches at 10 bases. V dropped 3 bases and J dropped 0; count of bases not matched to a gene: 11. There are 18 residues in the CDR3. CDR1 is MGHRA, CDR2 YSYEKL, per germline. CDR3 nucleotide sequence: TGCGCCAGCAGCCAGAACTATAGAAGCGGGGGGGTCTCCTACGAGCAGTACTTC. Amino acid sequence: CASSQNYRSGGVSYEQYF.

This clone was detected once. This sequence joins TRBV7-2 and TRBJ2-3, with TRBD2 identical over 9 bases. Germline-derived CDR1 and CDR2 are SGHTA and FQGNSA. The CDR3 sequence is 14 residues long. Trimming removed 5 bases from V and 9 bases from J; junction bases left unmatched: 9. The CDR3 bases are TGTGCCAGCAGCACCGGCGGCGGGAGGGACACGCAGTATTTT. As protein: CASSTGGGRDTQYF.

The genes are TRBV4-3 and TRBJ1-6, with 10 bases that match TRBD1. V lost 4 bases and J lost 9; bases outside the gene matches: 6. The CDR3 is made up of 15 amino acids. Looked up from germline, CDR1 is LGHNA and CDR2 is YSLEER. This CDR3 reads CASSPRQGASSPLHF. The DNA for the CDR3 is TGCGCCAGCAGCCCTAGACAGGGGGCGTCTTCACCCCTCCACTTT.

The chain links TRBV7-8 to TRBJ2-1, with TRBD2 matching 8 bases. This CDR3 is 17 amino acids long. Unmatched junction bases numbered 10, after V lost 5 bases and J lost 1 base. Germline V gives CDR1 SGHVS, CDR2 FQNEAQ. The CDR3 DNA is TGTGCCAGCAGCCGGACCGGGACTAGGAGATCCTACAATGAGCAGTTCTTC. This sequence encodes CASSRTGTRRSYNEQFF.

This clone was observed once. The chain couples TRBV9 to TRBJ2-3; 11 nucleotides line up with TRBD2. Trimming removed 4 bases from V and 3 bases from J; junction bases left unmatched: 7. Germline CDR1 SGDLS, CDR2 YYNGEE. CDR3 length: 16 amino acids. The CDR3 DNA is TGTGCCAGCAGCCCCCGACTAGCGGGAACAACAGATACGCAGTATTTT. Its protein product is CASSPRLAGTTDTQYF. Supplemented by reference TRBV9 and TRBJ2-3, the full variable domain reads DSGVTQTPKHLITATGQRVTLRCSPRSGDLSVYWYQQSLDQGLQFLIQYYNGEERAKGNILERFSAQQFPDLHSELNLSSLELGDSALYFCASSPRLAGTTDTQYFGPGTRLTVL.